This entry describes one TCR beta chain. Its binding antigen is unknown. Per-base quality was not reported, and no clone a single base away is much larger than it. Whole blood was collected in K2EDTA tubes by collaborating institutions according to the institutions' own protocols. Collaborator samples were shipped for TCRbeta analysis as frozen whole blood, isolated PBMCs, or DNA extracted from either sample type. TCRbeta CDR3 regions were amplified from genomic DNA using the immunoSEQ Assay, a bias-controlled multiplex PCR. The original pipeline was this. Nucleated cell counts per sample were estimated from amplification of reference gene primers within the assay. To quantify the absolute abundance of each unique TCRbeta CDR3 rearrangement, sequence reads were collapsed and filtered. For each sample, productive Simpson clonality was calculated by taking the square root of Simpson's diversity index across productive rearrangements. TCRdb holds this immuneACCESS table with in-frame rearrangements only. Some clones are missing; in checked studies, unresolved V genes explain under half, and the rest has no known cause. V and J calls and clone size come straight from that table; D and trimming were deduced from the DNA. Present in this sample are under 200,000 clones, approximately 85% of which were seen just once. Of the sample, 9.8% is held by the ten largest clones.

Measured from the cysteine to the phenylalanine, the CDR3 is 14 residues long. Kept here is only the CDR3 DNA, which spans 42 bases and is read in frame from base 1. V is cut back by 3 bases and J by 2 bases, with 5 bases in the junction unmatched. CDR1 is given as DFQATT and CDR2 as SNEGSKA, both from the germline V gene (reference sequence). The sample is drawn from a study of blood T cell repertoires in COVID-19 (dated by TCRdb to 2020 to 2021). Study-wide context: Samples covering the acute and convalescent phases of COVID-19 were provided by collaborators in the United States, Italy and Spain. The material from the prospective study consisted of cDNA or gDNA derived from T cells, B-cell-depleted T cells, or PBMCs. The samples were drawn from the first 160 participants of the ongoing ImmuneRACE study and from some 1,300 subjects provided by 6 global collaborators. The repertoires were released in a freely available public database intended as a resource for research on the immune response to SARS-CoV-2. Subjects who had been exposed to COVID-19, were actively infected with it, or had recovered from it provided the deeply sampled blood TCRbeta repertoires that made up the dataset. The sample metadata nearly always contained a de-identified subject ID, COVID-19 status, age in years and sex. Where HLA class I and class II types were available, the types were taken from metadata supplied by the sample provider, not from assay-based typing. What the work shows at the level of the full study, not this receptor alone: Clinical and demographic metadata were provided uncurated, with the amount varying by source and participant.

Rearrangement joined TRBV20-1 to TRBJ2-7; the junction holds 9 bases that match TRBD2. The sequenced sample consisted of peripheral blood. This clonotype was obtained from a woman over 75 with acute or convalescent COVID-19. The DNA sequence follows: TGCAGTGCTAGTGTGCTAGCGGGGACCTACGAGCAGTACTTC. The encoded protein is CSASVLAGTYEQYF.